Presented here are 27 T cell receptor beta chains from one specimen sequenced in a study of Ad26.COV2.S vaccination and SARS-CoV-2 variants. Using immunoSEQ multiplex PCR, the repertoire was profiled, and TCRdb retains in-frame clones only, with some absent. The sample lists hundreds of thousands of clones; 87% were seen once. Described treatment: about 20 received Ad26.COV2.S at low or high dose, single or two shots; a few received placebo; per-sample allocation not given. Collection of the samples took place on day 63 after the first injection of vaccine or placebo. This material consisted of peripheral blood, taken in a trial of Ad26.COV2.S vaccine versus placebo. These receptors were taken from a person between 18 and 65 years old who received the Ad26.COV2.S COVID-19 vaccine or a placebo.

The rearrangement joins TRBV4-2 to TRBJ2-2; D gene ambiguous. With 2 bases removed from V and 0 bases from J, the gap between germline ends came to 16 bases. The germline gives CDR1 LGHNA, CDR2 YNFKEQ. CDR3 length: 18 amino acids. Here the CDR3 reads CASSQRPLLPANTGELFF. The CDR3 region has the DNA TGTGCCAGCAGCCAAAGACCGCTCCTGCCAGCGAACACCGGGGAGCTGTTTTTT.

The chain carries TRBV18 and TRBJ2-1; the D is unclear. V was shortened by 3 bases and J by 2 bases, with 5 bases between the two germline ends. The V gene's germline CDR1 is KGHSH and CDR2 LQKENI. The CDR3 is 13 amino acids. In DNA form, the CDR3 reads TGTGCCAGCTCACCTGGACCCTACAATGAGCAGTTCTTC. Its protein product is CASSPGPYNEQFF.

The V gene is TRBV6-5, the J gene TRBJ1-2, with D possibly TRBD1 on 5 matching bases. CDR1 and CDR2 (germline): MNHEY, SVGAGI. Trimming removed 6 bases from V and 4 bases from J, with 12 bases in between. The CDR3 is made up of 13 amino acids. The CDR3 coding sequence is TGTGCCAGCAGCACGGGGGAGGTCTATGGCTACACCTTC. This translates into CASSTGEVYGYTF.

The rearrangement uses TRBV5-6 and TRBJ2-1; D is uncertain. Trimming cost V 4 bases and J 10 bases, with 12 bases left between them. The CDR3 runs 12 residues. CDR1 SGHDT and CDR2 YYEEEE come from the germline V gene. The CDR3 nucleotides read TGTGCCAGCAGCCTGAGGAGACAAGAGCAGTTCTTC. Its translation is CASSLRRQEQFF.

V usage is TRBV4-2 and J usage is TRBJ2-2, with D maybe TRBD2 (6 bases). V was shortened by 3 bases and J by 5 bases, with 16 bases between the two germline ends. Germline loops: CDR1 LGHNA, CDR2 YNFKEQ. The CDR3 runs to 16 residues. The CDR3 region has the DNA TGTGCCAGCAGCCATGGCGGGGCCCCGATAACCGGGGAGCTGTTTTTT. This codes for CASSHGGAPITGELFF.

This clone was observed a few times. The chain employs TRBV6-5 and TRBJ1-5; the match to TRBD1 covers 9 bases. The trim removed 8 bases at V and 7 bases at J, leaving 12 bases unmatched. The CDR3 runs to 15 residues. Germline CDR1 reads MNHEY; CDR2 reads SVGAGI. CDR3 bases: TGTGCCAGCCCTAAGGGGGGACAGGGAGACCAGCCCCAGCATTTT. This translates into CASPKGGQGDQPQHF.

This chain connects TRBV12-3 or TRBV12-4 to TRBJ2-7; the D is unclear. The CDR3 has 12 residues. Trimming pared 0 bases from V and 7 bases from J, leaving 7 bases between. The CDR3 sequence is CASSLAVGEQYF. In nucleotides, the CDR3 is TGTGCCAGCAGTTTAGCGGTTGGGGAGCAGTACTTC.

This clone was seen a single time. The gene calls are TRBV5-4 and TRBJ2-7, with 7 bases lining up with TRBD2. The CDR3 consists of 15 residues. Germline CDR1 reads SGHNT; CDR2 reads YYREEE (reference sequence). V shed 4 bases and J 3 bases; nucleotides not matched to a gene: 10. The CDR3 sequence: CASSPGGSSGYEQYF. For the CDR3, the DNA is TGTGCCAGCAGCCCGGGGGGATCTAGCGGCTACGAGCAGTACTTC.

J is TRBJ1-1 and V is TRBV19; D is perhaps TRBD1 (5 bases). The CDR3 runs 14 residues. V was pared by 3 bases and J by 4 bases, with 12 bases between. Germline loops: CDR1 LNHDA, CDR2 SQIVND (reference sequence). CDR3 region: CASSIRWGGTEAFF. The CDR3 DNA reads as TGTGCCAGTAGTATTAGGTGGGGGGGCACTGAAGCTTTCTTT.

The chain carries TRBV5-4 and TRBJ2-1; 14 positions agree with TRBD2. The CDR3 runs 13 residues. V lost 3 bases, J lost 15 bases, and 5 bases stayed unmatched. From germline, CDR1 is SGHNT and CDR2 YYREEE (reference sequence). The CDR3 DNA reads TGTGCCAGCAGCTCCGGGACTAGCGGGAGTGCGTTCTTC. As protein: CASSSGTSGSAFF.

The chain couples TRBV2 to TRBJ1-5, with a weak D call TRBD1 (5 bases). V lost 3 bases, J lost 3 bases, and 12 bases lay in between. The length of the CDR3 is 15 residues. In germline, CDR1 is SNHLY, CDR2 FYNNEI. The chain's CDR3 is CASSDSSGYNQPQHF. The CDR3 DNA is TGTGCCAGCAGTGATAGCTCAGGGTACAATCAGCCCCAGCATTTT.

The chain links TRBV30 to TRBJ1-5; a possible D gene is TRBD1 (5 bases). Germline CDR1 GTSNPN, CDR2 SVGIG (reference sequence). This CDR3 is 14 amino acids long. Trimming stripped 0 bases from V and 6 bases from J, with 12 bases between. The CDR3, as DNA: TGTGCCTGGAGTGTGGGGGTTGCAGGTCAGCCCCAGCATTTT. Translating it yields CAWSVGVAGQPQHF.

Only one count was recorded for this clone. V and J are TRBV7-9 and TRBJ1-1; possibly TRBD1 for D (6 bases). Germline V gives CDR1 SEHNR, CDR2 FQNEAQ (reference sequence). This CDR3 is built from 14 residues. Trimming removed 5 bases at V and 2 bases at J, with 12 bases between. CDR3 amino acids: CASSPSGVNTEAFF. The CDR3 nucleotides are TGTGCCAGCAGCCCGTCAGGGGTCAACACTGAAGCTTTCTTT.

In this sample, this clone turned up once. V is TRBV6-5 and J is TRBJ2-3; TRBD2 agrees at 8 bases. CDR1 and CDR2 from the germline V gene are MNHEY and SVGAGI. V shed 5 bases, J shed 2 bases, and the junction held 6 bases outside the gene matches. The CDR3 covers 15 residues. This CDR3 reads CASSRASGSTDTQYF. The CDR3 DNA follows: TGTGCCAGCAGTCGGGCTAGCGGGTCCACAGATACGCAGTATTTT.

Comment on this clone: This CDR3 is also generated by other DNA sequences in the sample. The chain recombines TRBV7-9 with TRBJ1-1; D perhaps matches TRBD1 (5 bases). CDR3 length: 14 residues. V dropped 1 base and J dropped 1 base, with 7 bases sitting between them. In germline, CDR1 is SEHNR, CDR2 FQNEAQ (reference sequence). The CDR3 sequence is CASSLGQGNTEAFF. CDR3 DNA: TGTGCCAGCAGCTTAGGGCAGGGGAACACTGAAGCTTTCTTT.

The chain recombines TRBV7-8 with TRBJ2-7, with 8 bases fitting TRBD1. V lost 4 bases to trimming and J lost 3 bases; unmatched junction nucleotides: 2. Germline V gene data show CDR1 as SGHVS and CDR2 as FQNEAQ. The CDR3 runs 13 residues. The CDR3 DNA sequence: TGTGCCAGCAGCTCCGACAGGGGCTACGAGCAGTACTTC. Translated: CASSSDRGYEQYF.

The V and J genes are TRBV2 and TRBJ2-7; no definite D call. Germline CDR1 is SNHLY and CDR2 is FYNNEI. This CDR3 is 14 amino acids long. Trimming stripped 6 bases from V and 7 bases from J, with 19 bases between. The CDR3 DNA reads as TGTGCCAGCAGGCGGACGGGCCTCCCCGAGGAGCAGTACTTC. Translation: CASRRTGLPEEQYF.

The chain has TRBV11-2 and TRBJ2-2; maybe TRBD2 (5 bases). CDR3 length: 13 amino acids. Trimming left V 5 bases short and J 6 bases short, with 10 bases between. In germline, CDR1 is SGHAT, CDR2 FQNNGV. The CDR3 sequence is CASSTRLSGELFF. CDR3 in DNA: TGTGCCAGCAGCACCAGACTATCCGGGGAGCTGTTTTTT.

The chain has TRBV27 and TRBJ1-5; D is unclear. V was clipped by 0 bases and J by 0 bases, with 6 bases between them. Germline loops: CDR1 MNHEY, CDR2 SMNVEV (reference sequence). This CDR3 region has 15 residues. The CDR3 DNA reads as TGTGCCAGCAGTTTATCTGCTTATAGCAATCAGCCCCAGCATTTT. Its protein product is CASSLSAYSNQPQHF.

V and J are TRBV4-2 and TRBJ2-7; D remains ambiguous. Per the germline V gene, CDR1 is LGHNA and CDR2 is YNFKEQ. This CDR3 contains 13 residues. V lost 1 base, J lost 2 bases, and 6 bases lay in between. CDR3 protein: CASSQAETYEQYF. The CDR3 DNA reads as TGTGCCAGCAGCCAAGCGGAAACCTACGAGCAGTACTTC.

V gene TRBV4-2 combines with J gene TRBJ2-5; 10 nucleotides line up with TRBD2. Looked up from germline, CDR1 is LGHNA and CDR2 is YNFKEQ. The CDR3 is made up of 15 amino acids. The trim removed 1 base at V and 4 bases at J, leaving 3 bases unmatched. DNA for the CDR3: TGTGCCAGCAGCCAAGGGTTAGCGGGGGGAGAGACCCAGTACTTC. Encoded protein: CASSQGLAGGETQYF.

V is TRBV2 and J is TRBJ2-7, with D maybe TRBD1 (6 bases). Trimming stripped 5 bases from V and 8 bases from J, with 13 bases between. Germline V gene lookup returns CDR1 SNHLY and CDR2 FYNNEI. This CDR3 has 12 amino acids. CDR3 loop: CASSTGFLQQYF. CDR3 nucleotide sequence: TGTGCCAGCAGTACAGGGTTTCTCCAGCAGTACTTC.

This clone has just one count. The chain uses TRBV7-9 and TRBJ1-1, with D uncertain. V lost 8 bases to trimming and J lost 1 base, with 8 bases between them. Germline CDR1 and CDR2: SEHNR and FQNEAQ (reference sequence). The CDR3 consists of 12 residues. CDR3 DNA sequence: TGTGCCAGCGGGAAGCGGAACACTGAAGCTTTCTTT. It is translated as CASGKRNTEAFF.

This chain links TRBV5-6 with TRBJ2-1; D gene unclear. The CDR3 loop spans 11 amino acids. Germline V gene data show CDR1 as SGHDT and CDR2 as YYEEEE. Trimming removed 2 bases from V and 8 bases from J, with 5 bases in between. Here the CDR3 reads CASSFVDEQFF. In nucleotides, the CDR3 is TGTGCCAGCAGCTTTGTGGATGAGCAGTTCTTC.

The rearrangement uses TRBV19 and TRBJ1-5, with D unclear. This CDR3 has 15 amino acids. Trimming stripped 5 bases from V and 2 bases from J, with 13 bases between. Germline V gives CDR1 LNHDA, CDR2 SQIVND (reference sequence). CDR3 sequence: CASSPPSSGNQPQHF. The CDR3, as DNA: TGTGCCAGTAGTCCACCCTCTTCGGGCAATCAGCCCCAGCATTTT. Supplemented by reference TRBV19 and TRBJ1-5, the full variable domain reads DGGITQSPKYLFRKEGQNVTLSCEQNLNHDAMYWYRQDPGQGLRLIYYSQIVNDFQKGDIAEGYSVSREKKESFPLTVTSAQKNPTAFYLCASSPPSSGNQPQHFGDGTRLSIL.

This clone has just one count. The chain employs TRBV25-1 and TRBJ1-1; D not resolved. Germline-derived CDR1 and CDR2 are MGHDK and SYGVNS. The CDR3 extends over 15 amino acids. Trimming left V 3 bases short and J 4 bases short, with 15 bases between. CDR3 sequence reads: CASSDLIGHRTEAFF. CDR3 sequence (DNA): TGTGCCAGCAGTGATTTGATAGGGCATCGCACTGAAGCTTTCTTT.

This chain links TRBV5-4 with TRBJ2-3; D not certain. Deletions cut 1 base from V and 1 base from J, with 7 bases between. CDR1 is SGHNT, CDR2 YYREEE, per germline (reference sequence). The CDR3 sequence is 14 residues long. The CDR3: CASSLYGGTDTQYF. CDR3 DNA: TGTGCCAGCAGCTTGTATGGGGGCACAGATACGCAGTATTTT.